Shown below are 15 T cell receptor beta chains from a single sample sequenced in a study of blood T cell repertoires in COVID-19. The table came from immunoSEQ multiplex PCR; TCRdb's copy has only in-frame clones and leaves some out. The sample has 90,000 to 120,000 clones, more than 80% seen once; the top ten hold roughly 4.9%. Material: peripheral blood. The receptors shown here come from a man aged 40-49 years with active or convalescent COVID-19.

This clone occurred a few times. This chain uses TRBV28 with TRBJ1-2, with TRBD1 as a possible D gene (5 bases). This CDR3 spans 12 amino acids. Trimming shortened V by 5 bases and J by 7 bases, and 11 bases separated the two germline ends. CDR1 and CDR2 from the germline V gene are MDHEN and SYDVKM. DNA for the CDR3: TGTGCCAGCAGTCGCGGGGCGGGTGGCTACACCTTC. It codes for CASSRGAGGYTF.

V is TRBV5-6 and J is TRBJ1-4, with 8 positions matching TRBD1. CDR3 size: 16 residues. Germline V gene sequence: CDR1 SGHDT, CDR2 YYEEEE. After removal of 0 bases from V and 8 bases from J, the junction contained 9 bases not matched to a gene. This CDR3 reads CASSLAGQGYGEKLFF. DNA for the CDR3: TGTGCCAGCAGCTTGGCCGGACAGGGTTATGGGGAAAAACTGTTTTTT.

The rearrangement uses TRBV6-5 and TRBJ2-7; D might be TRBD2 (6 bases). The CDR3 runs to 15 residues. V shed 6 bases and J shed 2 bases, with 17 bases lying between them. Germline V gene lookup returns CDR1 MNHEY and CDR2 SVGAGI. The CDR3 DNA reads as TGTGCCAGCAGGGCCTTGGAGGAGGGGACCTACGAGCAGTACTTC. Protein product: CASRALEEGTYEQYF.

The chain is built from TRBV7-9 and TRBJ2-1, with 10 bases that match TRBD2. Germline loops: CDR1 SEHNR, CDR2 FQNEAQ (reference sequence). The CDR3 totals 15 residues. Trimming at V came to 3 bases and at J to 7 bases, leaving 6 bases not matched to a gene. CDR3 sequence (DNA): TGTGCCAGCAGCTTTGGAGCGGGAGGGCCTAATGAGCAGTTCTTC. This codes for CASSFGAGGPNEQFF.

The V call is TRBV13, the J call TRBJ2-3; TRBD2 agrees at 11 bases. After removal of 6 bases from V and 4 bases from J, the junction contained 9 bases not matched to a gene. In germline, CDR1 is PRHDT, CDR2 FYEKMQ (reference sequence). CDR3 length: 16 residues. This CDR3 reads CASSLRSGRGADTQYF. In DNA form, the CDR3 reads TGTGCCAGCAGTCTTCGTAGCGGGAGGGGGGCAGATACGCAGTATTTT.

This chain links TRBV19 with TRBJ1-2; D not resolved. Trimming cost V 7 bases and J 0 bases, with 12 bases left between them. Per the germline V gene, CDR1 is LNHDA and CDR2 is SQIVND (reference sequence). This CDR3 is built from 14 residues. The CDR3 spells CASTEAVTNYGYTF. The CDR3 DNA is TGTGCCAGTACGGAGGCGGTTACTAACTATGGCTACACCTTC.

The V gene is TRBV28, the J gene TRBJ1-2; D might be TRBD1 (5 bases). Trimming left V 6 bases short and J 7 bases short, with 12 bases between. CDR3 length: 12 residues. The germline gives CDR1 MDHEN, CDR2 SYDVKM. CDR3: CASRLGQGGYTF. CDR3 sequence (DNA): TGTGCCAGCAGGTTAGGGCAGGGTGGCTACACCTTC.

The V gene is TRBV5-1, the J gene TRBJ1-2; TRBD1 aligns across 8 bases. The ends lost 3 bases at V and 6 bases at J; junction bases unmatched: 7. The CDR3 covers 14 residues. From germline, CDR1 is SGHRS and CDR2 YFSETQ. CDR3 protein: CASSSLTGGDGYTF. The CDR3 coding sequence is TGCGCCAGCAGCTCCTTAACAGGGGGGGATGGCTACACCTTC.

J is TRBJ1-1 and V is TRBV7-2; 7 bases align to TRBD1. The germline CDR1 and CDR2 sequences are SGHTA and FQGNSA. CDR3 length: 13 amino acids. Trimming took 1 base from V and 11 from J; bases not matched to a gene: 7. For the CDR3, the DNA is TGTGCCAGCAGCTTAGGTGGGGTAGGGGGCGCTTTCTTT. It translates to CASSLGGVGGAFF.

The chain is built from TRBV7-9 and TRBJ2-1, with TRBD1 matching over 9 bases. The CDR3 loop spans 14 amino acids. With 6 bases clipped from V and 7 bases from J, the junction kept 7 bases outside the gene matches. The germline V gene has CDR1 SEHNR and CDR2 FQNEAQ (reference sequence). This chain's CDR3 is CASRPGQGRNEQFF. CDR3 DNA: TGTGCCAGCAGGCCGGGACAGGGAAGGAATGAGCAGTTCTTC. Combining the CDR3 with reference TRBV7-9 and TRBJ2-1 gives the whole variable domain DTGVSQNPRHKITKRGQNVTFRCDPISEHNRLYWYRQTLGQGPEFLTYFQNEAQLEKSRLLSDRFSAERPKGSFSTLEIQRTEQGDSAMYLCASRPGQGRNEQFFGPGTRLTVL.

The CDR3 loop is CASSSDSYGYTF. CDR3 DNA: TGTGCCAGCAGTTCGGACAGCTATGGCTACACCTTC. The chain joins TRBV12-3 or TRBV12-4 to TRBJ1-2; possible D gene TRBD1, 6 bases. V was shortened by 4 bases and J by 4 bases, with 7 bases between the two germline ends. This CDR3 is 12 amino acids long.

The chain employs TRBV6-4 and TRBJ1-5; D gene ambiguous. Trimming shortened V by 7 bases and J by 2 bases, and 9 bases separated the two germline ends. Germline assignment: CDR1 MRHNA and CDR2 SNTAGT. This CDR3 region has 13 residues. This CDR3 is CASKNRGNQPQHF. For the CDR3, the DNA is TGTGCCAGCAAGAATAGAGGCAATCAGCCCCAGCATTTT.

The table lists this clone with a count of one. The rearrangement uses TRBV7-9 and TRBJ2-7; 7 nucleotides agree with TRBD1. The trim removed 5 bases at V and 2 bases at J, leaving 9 bases unmatched. Germline V gene data show CDR1 as SEHNR and CDR2 as FQNEAQ (reference sequence). The length of the CDR3 is 15 residues. CDR3: CASSVGQAKTYEQYF. The CDR3 DNA follows: TGTGCCAGCAGCGTTGGACAGGCGAAGACCTACGAGCAGTACTTC.

The J gene is TRBJ1-1, the V gene TRBV19, with a tentative D call TRBD1 (6 bases). CDR1 is LNHDA and CDR2 is SQIVND in the germline V gene (reference sequence). V shed 4 bases and J shed 8 bases, with 14 bases lying between them. The CDR3 is made up of 13 amino acids. CDR3 loop: CASSRTGQKEAFF. The CDR3 nucleotides read TGTGCCAGTAGTAGAACCGGACAGAAAGAAGCTTTCTTT.

The rearrangement uses TRBV27 and TRBJ2-7; D uncertain. V gave up 1 base and J gave up 5 bases, with 15 bases separating them. The CDR3 length is 15 residues. Germline V gene lookup returns CDR1 MNHEY and CDR2 SMNVEV (reference sequence). CDR3 DNA: TGTGCCAGCAGTTTATATCTCTCACTCTCACACGAGCAGTACTTC. Its protein is CASSLYLSLSHEQYF.